This record looks at one T cell receptor (beta chain) sequence and its context. Its antigen is currently unknown. TRB cDNA was prepared as libraries by UMI-labeled 5' RACE. TCRdb reprocessed the 5' RACE reads; each CDR3 protein has one entry and no DNA is given. The sample features tens of thousands of distinct CDR3 sequences, with approximately 1.5% in its top ten. The source of the sample is a study of CXCR3-negative and CXCR3-positive naive CD8 T cells. Whole-study findings and limits: Similar TRBV-TRBJ usage characterized naive CXCR3-negative and CXCR3-positive cells; memory cells differed.

Germline lookup yields CDR1 LGHNA and CDR2 YNFKEQ. CDR3 length: 18 amino acids. Input material: naive CXCR3- CD8+ T cells from blood. Indicated subset: CD45RO-CCR7+CD27+CD95- naive CD8+ T cells lacking CXCR3 (TNR3-). The chain joins TRBV4-2 to TRBJ1-2; TCRdb designates TRBD1, a call that cannot be tested without DNA. The receptor comes from a human donor in good health. Some clones in this sample may be carry-over from other donors' samples. Here the CDR3 reads CASSHPSRDTHRDYGYTF.